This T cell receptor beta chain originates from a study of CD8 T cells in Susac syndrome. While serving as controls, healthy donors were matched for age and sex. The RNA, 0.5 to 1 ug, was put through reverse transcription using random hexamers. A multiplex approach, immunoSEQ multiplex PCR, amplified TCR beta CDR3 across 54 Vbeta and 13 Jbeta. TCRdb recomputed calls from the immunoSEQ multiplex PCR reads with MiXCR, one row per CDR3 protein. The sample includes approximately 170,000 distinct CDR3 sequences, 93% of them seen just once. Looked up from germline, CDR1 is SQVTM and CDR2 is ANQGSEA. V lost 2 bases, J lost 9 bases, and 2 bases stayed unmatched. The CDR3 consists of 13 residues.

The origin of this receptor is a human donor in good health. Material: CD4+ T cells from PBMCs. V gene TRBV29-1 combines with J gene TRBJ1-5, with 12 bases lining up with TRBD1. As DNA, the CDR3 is TGCAGCGTTGAATGGGACAGGGGGCGGCCCCAGCATTTT. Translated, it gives CSVEWDRGRPQHF. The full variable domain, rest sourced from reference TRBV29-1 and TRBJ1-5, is SAVISQKPSRDICQRGTSLTIQCQVDSQVTMMFWYRQQPGQSLTLIATANQGSEATYESGFVIDKFPISRPNLTFSTLTVSNMSPEDSSIYLCSVEWDRGRPQHFGDGTRLSIL.